This TCR beta chain was recorded in a study of blood T cell repertoires in COVID-19. The overall study: T cells, B-cell-depleted T cells, or PBMCs provided the cDNA or gDNA that served as material.

The ends were cut back, 4 bases at V and 1 base at J, with 12 bases in the middle. The CDR3 contains 14 residues. CDR1 and CDR2 from the germline V gene are GTSNPN and SVGIG (reference sequence). Enrolled through a virtual design, the participants were between about 18 and 100 years of age and came from some 25 US areas. Categorization into cohorts depended on clinical history that participants reported. As processed by the authors: For nucleated cells, counts were estimated from reference gene primer amplification. TCRdb's table, derived via immunoSEQ multiplex PCR, lists solely in-frame clones and lacks some. That table supplies the V and J calls and clone size; D and trimming were determined from the DNA. This repertoire shows some 240,000 clones, 86% found once; its top ten account for around 3.3%.

The receptor's source is a woman in her thirties or forties with acute COVID-19. What was sequenced was PBMCs or T cells enriched from blood (not recorded which). The gene calls are TRBV30 and TRBJ2-3, with a weak D call TRBD1 (7 bases). CDR3 coding DNA: TGTGCCTGGAAGGGGGCTAGCGGCACAGATACGCAGTATTTT. Protein product: CAWKGASGTDTQYF.